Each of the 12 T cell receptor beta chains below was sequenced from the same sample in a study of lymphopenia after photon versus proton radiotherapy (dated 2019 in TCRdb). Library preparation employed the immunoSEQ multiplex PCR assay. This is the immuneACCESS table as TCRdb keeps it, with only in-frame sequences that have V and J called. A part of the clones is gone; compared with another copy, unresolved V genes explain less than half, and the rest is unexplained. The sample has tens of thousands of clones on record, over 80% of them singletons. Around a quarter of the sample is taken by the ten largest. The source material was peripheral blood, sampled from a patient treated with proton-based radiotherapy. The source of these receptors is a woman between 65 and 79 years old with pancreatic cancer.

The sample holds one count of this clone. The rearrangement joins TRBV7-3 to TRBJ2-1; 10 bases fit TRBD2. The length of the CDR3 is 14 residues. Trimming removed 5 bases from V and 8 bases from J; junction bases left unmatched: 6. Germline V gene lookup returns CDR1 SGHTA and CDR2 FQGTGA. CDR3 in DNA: TGTGCCAGCAGCCCGGGACTAGCGTTTGATGAGCAGTTCTTC. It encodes CASSPGLAFDEQFF.

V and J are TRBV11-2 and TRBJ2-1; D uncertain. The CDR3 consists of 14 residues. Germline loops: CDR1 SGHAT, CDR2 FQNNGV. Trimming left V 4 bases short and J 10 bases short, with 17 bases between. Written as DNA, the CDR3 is TGTGCCAGCAGCTGGGGTCCAGGCCCCAGGGAGCAGTTCTTC. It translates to CASSWGPGPREQFF. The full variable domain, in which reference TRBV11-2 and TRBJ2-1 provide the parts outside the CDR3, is EAGVAQSPRYKIIEKRQSVAFWCNPISGHATLYWYQQILGQGPKLLIQFQNNGVVDDSQLPKDRFSAERLKGVDSTLKIQPAKLEDSAVYLCASSWGPGPREQFFGPGTRLTVL.

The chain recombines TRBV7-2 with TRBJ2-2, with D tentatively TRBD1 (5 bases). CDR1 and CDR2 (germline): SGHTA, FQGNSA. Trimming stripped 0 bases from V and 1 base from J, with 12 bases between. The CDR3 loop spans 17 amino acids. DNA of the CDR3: TGTGCCAGCAGCTTAGCGCTAGGGGCTATGAACACCGGGGAGCTGTTTTTT. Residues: CASSLALGAMNTGELFF. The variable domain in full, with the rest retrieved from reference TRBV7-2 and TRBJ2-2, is GAGVSQSPSNKVTEKGKDVELRCDPISGHTALYWYRQSLGQGLEFLIYFQGNSAPDKSGLPSDRFSAERTGGSVSTLTIQRTQQEDSAVYLCASSLALGAMNTGELFFGEGSRLTVL.

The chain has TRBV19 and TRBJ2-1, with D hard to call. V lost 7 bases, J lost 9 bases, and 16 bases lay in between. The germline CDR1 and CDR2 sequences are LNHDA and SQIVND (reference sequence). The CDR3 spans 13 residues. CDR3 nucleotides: TGTGCCAGTACCCAATCCCTGTCGGGTGAGCAGTTCTTC. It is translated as CASTQSLSGEQFF.

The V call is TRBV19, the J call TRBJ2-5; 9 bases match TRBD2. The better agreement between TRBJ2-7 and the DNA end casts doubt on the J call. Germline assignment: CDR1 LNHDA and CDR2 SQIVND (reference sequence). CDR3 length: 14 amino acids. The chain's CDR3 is CASSKRGESYEQYF. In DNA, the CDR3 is TGTGCCAGTAGTAAGCGGGGGGAGTCCTACGAGCAGTACTTC.

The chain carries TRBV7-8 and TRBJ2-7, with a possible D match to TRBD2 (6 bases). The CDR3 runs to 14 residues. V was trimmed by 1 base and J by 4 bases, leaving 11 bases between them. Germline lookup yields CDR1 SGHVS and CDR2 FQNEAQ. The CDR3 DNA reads TGTGCCAGCAGCTTAGACGGCGGGACTTACGAGCAGTACTTC. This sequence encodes CASSLDGGTYEQYF.

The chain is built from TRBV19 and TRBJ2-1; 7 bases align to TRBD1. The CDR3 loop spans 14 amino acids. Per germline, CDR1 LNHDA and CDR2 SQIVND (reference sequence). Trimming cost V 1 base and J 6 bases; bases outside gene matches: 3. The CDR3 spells CASSIVPGGNEQFF. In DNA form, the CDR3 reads TGTGCCAGTAGTATAGTCCCAGGGGGCAATGAGCAGTTCTTC.

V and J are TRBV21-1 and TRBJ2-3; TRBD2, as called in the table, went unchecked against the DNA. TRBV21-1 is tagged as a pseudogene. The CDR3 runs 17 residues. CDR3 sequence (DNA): TGTGCCAGCAGCAAAGGGGACGCTAGCGGGAGAAGAAATACGCAGTATTTT. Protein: CASSKGDASGRRNTQYF.

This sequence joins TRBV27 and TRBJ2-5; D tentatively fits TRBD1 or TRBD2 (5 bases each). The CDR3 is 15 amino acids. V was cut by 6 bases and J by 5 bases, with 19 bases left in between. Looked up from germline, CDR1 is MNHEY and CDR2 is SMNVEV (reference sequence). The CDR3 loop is CASRPLGLGTETQYF. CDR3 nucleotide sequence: TGTGCCAGCAGACCTCTAGGGTTGGGGACGGAGACCCAGTACTTC.

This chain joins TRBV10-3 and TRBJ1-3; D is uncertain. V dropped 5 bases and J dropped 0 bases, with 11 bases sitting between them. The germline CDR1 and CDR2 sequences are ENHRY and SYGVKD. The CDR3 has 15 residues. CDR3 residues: CAISTSEFSGNTIYF. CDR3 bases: TGTGCCATCAGTACATCAGAGTTCTCTGGAAACACCATATATTTT.

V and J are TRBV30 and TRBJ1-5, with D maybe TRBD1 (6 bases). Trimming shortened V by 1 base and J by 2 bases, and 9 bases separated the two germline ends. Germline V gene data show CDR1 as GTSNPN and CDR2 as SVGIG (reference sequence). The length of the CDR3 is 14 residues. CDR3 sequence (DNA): TGTGCCTGGAGTGCAGGGGTTGGCAATCAGCCCCAGCATTTT. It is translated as CAWSAGVGNQPQHF. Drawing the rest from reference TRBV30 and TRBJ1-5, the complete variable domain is SQTIHQWPATLVQPVGSPLSLECTVEGTSNPNLYWYRQAAGRGLQLLFYSVGIGQISSEVPQNLSASRPQDRQFILSSKKLLLSDSGFYLCAWSAGVGNQPQHFGDGTRLSIL.

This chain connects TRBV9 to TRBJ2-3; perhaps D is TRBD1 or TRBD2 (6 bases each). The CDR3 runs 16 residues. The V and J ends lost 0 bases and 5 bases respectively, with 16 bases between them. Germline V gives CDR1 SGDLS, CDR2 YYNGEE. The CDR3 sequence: CASSVGSRGQGDTQYF. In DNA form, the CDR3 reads TGTGCCAGCAGCGTAGGGTCCCGGGGGCAAGGAGATACGCAGTATTTT.